Listed here is a single TCR beta chain. Its antigen remains unidentified. Base qualities are not at hand, and no much larger clone is one base apart. In the paper's terms, the time point label means: about 28 days (+/-7) after the second vaccine dose. Because spike-specific TCR depth and breadth did not differ between the two schedules, AZD1222 recipients who got a second dose at roughly 4 weeks were pooled with those who got a second dose at roughly 12 weeks. Vaccinee samples were obtained from the UK trials COV001 and COV002, which included a single-blind randomized controlled phase 2/3 trial of AZD1222 (ChAdOx1 nCoV-19) in healthy adults. For TCRbeta chain sequencing, PBMC samples were collected from trial participants at day 0 and at day 28 after the second dose. V is cut by 1 base and J by 5 bases, and the space between the germline ends is 8 bases. CDR1 is given as SQVTM and CDR2 as ANQGSEA, both from the germline V gene. The CDR3 covers 12 residues, taking in both the cysteine and the phenylalanine. Here the CDR3 DNA is all that survives: 36 bases in frame from base 1.

This sample was taken from a study of T cell responses to AZD1222 COVID-19 vaccine listed by TCRdb under 2021. For the study in its entirety: A total of 233 trial participants underwent TCR sequencing, of whom under 220 had received two doses of AZD1222 and approximately 25 had received two doses of the MenACWY control vaccine. Trial participants were enrolled into age subgroups of 18-55, 56-69 and 70-plus years, which contained approximately 150, 28 and 58 TCR-sequenced participants, respectively.

The CDR3 regions of human TCRbeta chains were analyzed by immunosequencing. The source study handled its data this way. Repertoire TCRs were checked for matches against a reference library of SARS-CoV-2-specific TCRs that had been generated using the MIRA antigen-specificity platform. Breadth was defined as the fraction of unique TCRs that were SARS-CoV-2-associated. Depth was defined as the fraction of total T cells that were SARS-CoV-2-associated. Each spike-specific TCR was assigned to its reactive spike region and to a CD4 or CD8 class using the MIRA data. Log10-transformed breadth and depth values were compared by one-way ANOVA with Sidak's multiple comparisons tests. As stored in TCRdb, this immuneACCESS dataset retains in-frame rearrangements with V and J assigned. A fraction of the clones does not appear; measured against another copy, unresolved V genes explain less than half of the discrepancy, and the remainder lacks a known reason. V and J calls and clone size are those listed in that table; D and trimming were worked out from the DNA. This sample has 150,000 or so clones in its table, and about 91% of those were observed once. Approximately 3.9% of the sample is in the top ten clones.

The study at large found these results: Most participants were white British and females outnumbered males, and the authors suggested that clonal diversity may have been underestimated. In the small 56-69-year group, the increase in depth fell short of significance, most likely because of low power. After two AZD1222 doses, both the breadth and the depth of spike-specific TCRs were significantly higher than at day 0 and than in MenACWY recipients. The vaccine-associated CD4 TCRs covered the entire spike protein, and the dominant responses fell in regions 160-218 and 743-854. Because no samples from the day 14 peak response were available, repertoires could be characterized only after the peak T cell response. Reportedly, almost half of the unique spike-specific TCRs recognized epitopes lying outside the regions that are mutated in the B.1.351 and B.1.1.7 variants. Conclusions about previously exposed vaccinees were limited because only six AZD1222 recipients were SARS-CoV-2 seropositive at baseline.

The receptor comes from an adult who received the AZD1222 COVID-19 vaccine. The V and J segments used are TRBV29-1 and TRBJ1-2, with the D gene not confidently named. Sequenced material: peripheral blood, taken 28 days after the second AZD1222 dose. The nucleotides read TGCAGCGTTGAAGGCCAGGAATATGGCTACACCTTC. It translates to CSVEGQEYGYTF.